This is a list of T cell receptor beta chains from one sample in a study of T cell repertoires in cytomegalovirus infection. These TCRs are of unknown antigen specificity. From the reads, TCRdb called clonotypes with MiXCR, one entry per CDR3 protein. The profile shows 150,000 or so distinct CDR3 sequences, about 20% of them singletons. The input for sequencing was CD8+ T cells from cultured PBMCs, taken from culture after CMV antigen stimulation. These receptors all stem from a human donor in good health (CMV status not recorded). Some clones in this sample may be carry-over from other donors' samples. CDR3s include the opening cysteine and the closing phenylalanine or tryptophan. The D gene is left open where the match is weak. Expanded clones get a size class; other rows say once, few or many, or leave the size out.

length: 14
D: .
V: TRBV24-1
size: few
J: TRBJ2-1
DNA: TGTGCCACCTCTCGGAACAGGGAGATTCCTGAGCAGTTCTTC
CDR3: CATSRNREIPEQFF

length: 11
D: .
V: TRBV12-3/TRBV12-4
size: few
J: TRBJ1-1
DNA: TGTGCCAGCAGCGTAGGGTCCGAAGCTTTCTTT
CDR3: CASSVGSEAFF

length: 11
D: .
V: TRBV7-3
size: .
J: TRBJ2-1
DNA: TGTGCCAGCAGCGACATGGGTGAGCAGTTCTTC
CDR3: CASSDMGEQFF

length: 13
D: .
V: TRBV12-3/TRBV12-4
size: few
J: TRBJ1-5
DNA: TGTGCCAGCAGTTTTGAGGGGCAGCAGCCCCAGCATTTT
CDR3: CASSFEGQQPQHF

length: 14
D: .
V: TRBV12-5
size: .
J: TRBJ1-2
DNA: TGTGCTAGTGACCGGCCCCAGGCTAACTATGGCTACACCTTC
CDR3: CASDRPQANYGYTF

length: 14
D: .
V: TRBV7-2
size: few
J: TRBJ2-7
DNA: TGTGCCAGCAGCTTACTAGGAGCCGCCTACGAGCAGTACTTC
CDR3: CASSLLGAAYEQYF

length: 16
D: TRBD1
V: TRBV7-9
size: .
J: TRBJ1-6
DNA: TGTGCCAGCAGCCCTCGGACAGGGGGATTAGATTCACCCCTCCACTTT
CDR3: CASSPRTGGLDSPLHF

length: 14
D: .
V: TRBV7-2
size: .
J: TRBJ2-1
DNA: TGTGCCAGCAGCTGGAGGGGGGCGGACAATGAGCAGTTCTTC
CDR3: CASSWRGADNEQFF

length: 15
D: .
V: TRBV7-9
size: .
J: TRBJ2-3
DNA: TGTGCCAGCAGCTTAGCGGGGGTAGCTCCAGATACGCAGTATTTT
CDR3: CASSLAGVAPDTQYF

length: 14
D: .
V: TRBV6-1
size: once
J: TRBJ1-6
DNA: TGTGCCAGCAGCCCCGAAGGGTTATATTCACCCCTCCACTTT
CDR3: CASSPEGLYSPLHF

length: 18
D: TRBD2
V: TRBV7-6
size: .
J: TRBJ2-1
DNA: TGTGCCAGCAGCTTAGAGAGGACTAGCGGGGACCCGGGGAATGAGCAGTTCTTC
CDR3: CASSLERTSGDPGNEQFF

length: 17
D: TRBD1
V: TRBV7-8
size: .
J: TRBJ2-2
DNA: TGTGCCAGCAGCCCCAGGGGGCAGGCGGTTGGCACCGGGGAGCTGTTTTTT
CDR3: CASSPRGQAVGTGELFF

length: 14
D: .
V: TRBV7-2
size: .
J: TRBJ2-3
DNA: TGTGCCAGCAGCTTAGTTAGGGCGGGGGATACGCAGTATTTT
CDR3: CASSLVRAGDTQYF

length: 13
D: TRBD1
V: TRBV12-3/TRBV12-4
size: few
J: TRBJ2-7
DNA: TGTGCCAGCAGACGGACAGGGATGCACGAGCAGTACTTC
CDR3: CASRRTGMHEQYF

length: 16
D: TRBD1
V: TRBV10-3
size: .
J: TRBJ1-5
DNA: TGTGCCACCCTGGACAGGGGCGCCGATAGCAATCAGCCCCAGCATTTT
CDR3: CATLDRGADSNQPQHF

length: 14
D: TRBD1
V: TRBV7-2
size: few
J: TRBJ2-7
DNA: TGTGCCAGCAGCTGGCCGGGACAGGAGTACGAGCAGTACTTC
CDR3: CASSWPGQEYEQYF

length: 14
D: TRBD1
V: TRBV11-2
size: few
J: TRBJ1-1
DNA: TGTGCCAGCAGCCCACAGGGGGCTGTAACTGAAGCTTTCTTT
CDR3: CASSPQGAVTEAFF

length: 13
D: .
V: TRBV19
size: few
J: TRBJ1-1
DNA: TGTGCCAGTAGTATCGACGTGAACACTGAAGCTTTCTTT
CDR3: CASSIDVNTEAFF

length: 18
D: TRBD1
V: TRBV7-8
size: few
J: TRBJ2-6
DNA: TGTGCCAGCAGCGCTGGATGGACAGGGGGCTCTGGGGCCAACGTCCTGACTTTC
CDR3: CASSAGWTGGSGANVLTF

length: 13
D: .
V: TRBV19
size: .
J: TRBJ1-1
DNA: TGTGCCAGTAGTATAGGAGGAGGGACTGAAGCTTTCTTT
CDR3: CASSIGGGTEAFF

length: 16
D: TRBD2
V: TRBV24-1
size: few
J: TRBJ2-1
DNA: TGTGCCACCAGTGACCATACTAGCGGGGGGTGGAATGAGCAGTTCTTC
CDR3: CATSDHTSGGWNEQFF

length: 13
D: TRBD2
V: TRBV12-3/TRBV12-4
size: few
J: TRBJ2-7
DNA: TGTGCCAGCAGTTGGGGGGGCTCCTACGAGCAGTACTTC
CDR3: CASSWGGSYEQYF

length: 17
D: TRBD1
V: TRBV5-4
size: .
J: TRBJ2-4
DNA: TGTGCCAGCAGCTTGGAGCAGGGGGCTATCGCCAAAAACATTCAGTACTTC
CDR3: CASSLEQGAIAKNIQYF

length: 20
D: .
V: TRBV6-1
size: .
J: TRBJ2-7
DNA: TGTGCCAGCAGTGAAGCCCCCTGGATTCCGGGACAACTCGGGCATTACGAGCAGTACTTC
CDR3: CASSEAPWIPGQLGHYEQYF

length: 16
D: TRBD1
V: TRBV4-1
size: .
J: TRBJ1-6
DNA: TGCGCCAGCAGCCTCTACGAGGGACAGGGTAATTCACCCCTCCACTTT
CDR3: CASSLYEGQGNSPLHF

length: 18
D: TRBD1
V: TRBV4-3
size: .
J: TRBJ2-1
DNA: TGCGCCAGCAGCCAAGAAAAGAGCTGGGGACAGGGTGGCTATGAGCAGTTCTTC
CDR3: CASSQEKSWGQGGYEQFF

length: 15
D: TRBD1
V: TRBV4-3
size: .
J: TRBJ2-7
DNA: TGCGCCAGCAGCCAAACGGACAGGGGGAGAGACGAGCAGTACTTC
CDR3: CASSQTDRGRDEQYF

length: 15
D: .
V: TRBV6-1
size: few
J: TRBJ1-5
DNA: TGTGCCAGCAGTGCGAGGGGGGGAGGGAATCAGCCCCAGCATTTT
CDR3: CASSARGGGNQPQHF

length: 14
D: .
V: TRBV28
size: .
J: TRBJ2-5
DNA: TGTGCCAGCAGTTTATTGACAGGCCAAGAGACCCAGTACTTC
CDR3: CASSLLTGQETQYF

length: 16
D: .
V: TRBV12-5
size: .
J: TRBJ2-5
DNA: TGTGCTAGTGGTTTGGTGGAGGGTATTGAACGGGAGACCCAGTACTTC
CDR3: CASGLVEGIERETQYF

length: 14
D: TRBD2
V: TRBV6-2/TRBV6-3
size: few
J: TRBJ2-3
DNA: TGTGCCAGCAGCGGGACTATCGCGGCAGATACGCAGTATTTT
CDR3: CASSGTIAADTQYF

length: 16
D: .
V: TRBV7-2
size: few
J: TRBJ1-6
DNA: TGTGCCAGCAGACTGGGCAGAAGTGGGGATAATTCACCCCTCCACTTT
CDR3: CASRLGRSGDNSPLHF

length: 17
D: .
V: TRBV14
size: .
J: TRBJ2-2
DNA: TGTGCCAGCAGCCAAGATGTTTGGCAGGCGGGCACCGGGGAGCTGTTTTTT
CDR3: CASSQDVWQAGTGELFF

length: 18
D: .
V: TRBV4-3
size: .
J: TRBJ2-1
DNA: TGCGCCAGCAGCCAAGAATCACACCACCGTAGCTCCTACAATGAGCAGTTCTTC
CDR3: CASSQESHHRSSYNEQFF

length: 18
D: TRBD1
V: TRBV6-5
size: many
J: TRBJ1-2
DNA: TGTGCCAGCAGTTACAGCAATCCGGGACAGAGAGCTAACTATGGCTACACCTTC
CDR3: CASSYSNPGQRANYGYTF

length: 16
D: .
V: TRBV19
size: few
J: TRBJ1-2
DNA: TGTGCCAGTAGTATACTTTGGGGGACGGCAGGCGATGGCTACACCTTC
CDR3: CASSILWGTAGDGYTF

length: 13
D: .
V: TRBV6-2/TRBV6-3
size: .
J: TRBJ1-5
DNA: TGTGCCAGCAGTTATGGGGTTCGCCAGCCCCAGCATTTT
CDR3: CASSYGVRQPQHF

length: 13
D: .
V: TRBV6-2/TRBV6-3
size: few
J: TRBJ1-1
DNA: TGTGCCAGCAGTTATTATAATCGACTGGAAGCTTTCTTT
CDR3: CASSYYNRLEAFF

length: 15
D: .
V: TRBV29-1
size: .
J: TRBJ1-1
DNA: TGCAGCGTTGAAGTCCCGGGGGTGGGGAACACTGAAGCTTTCTTT
CDR3: CSVEVPGVGNTEAFF

length: 13
D: .
V: TRBV7-2
size: many
J: TRBJ1-2
DNA: TGTGCCAGCAGCCCGGGACGGACCTATGGCTACACCTTC
CDR3: CASSPGRTYGYTF

length: 19
D: TRBD1
V: TRBV7-9
size: .
J: TRBJ2-5
DNA: TGTGCCAGCAGCCCTACTTGGACAGGGGGCGGGGTGTACCAAGAGACCCAGTACTTC
CDR3: CASSPTWTGGGVYQETQYF

length: 15
D: .
V: TRBV4-1
size: .
J: TRBJ2-1
DNA: TGCGCCAGCAGCCAAGATTCTTCAATGAACAATGAGCAGTTCTTC
CDR3: CASSQDSSMNNEQFF

length: 15
D: .
V: TRBV28
size: few
J: TRBJ1-5
DNA: TGTGCCAGCAGCTCCAGGTCTAAGGGCCACCAGCCCCAGCATTTT
CDR3: CASSSRSKGHQPQHF

length: 13
D: .
V: TRBV7-2
size: few
J: TRBJ1-5
DNA: TGTGCCAGCAGCTTAGTATCTGGGGGGCCCCAGCATTTT
CDR3: CASSLVSGGPQHF

length: 18
D: TRBD2
V: TRBV7-2
size: .
J: TRBJ2-4
DNA: TGTGCCAGCAGCTCACTAGCGGGGGCCGGTCCAGCCAAAAACATTCAGTACTTC
CDR3: CASSSLAGAGPAKNIQYF

length: 16
D: .
V: TRBV27
size: few
J: TRBJ2-3
DNA: TGTGCCAGCAGTTTACAGCGGGCGGGGGCTACAGATACGCAGTATTTT
CDR3: CASSLQRAGATDTQYF

length: 16
D: TRBD1
V: TRBV24-1
size: .
J: TRBJ2-2
DNA: TGTGCCACCAGTGATCCAACAGGGGGCCGGACCGGGGAGCTGTTTTTT
CDR3: CATSDPTGGRTGELFF

length: 14
D: .
V: TRBV4-1
size: .
J: TRBJ2-7
DNA: TGCGCCAGCAGCCACACTGGGGCGGGCTACGAGCAGTACTTC
CDR3: CASSHTGAGYEQYF

length: 14
D: .
V: TRBV28
size: few
J: TRBJ2-2
DNA: TGTGCCAGCACACCTATATTAGGAAGCCGGGAGCTGTTTTTT
CDR3: CASTPILGSRELFF

length: 17
D: .
V: TRBV19
size: .
J: TRBJ1-5
DNA: TGTGCCAGTAGTATAGGGGCAGAAGTTTATAGCAATCAGCCCCAGCATTTT
CDR3: CASSIGAEVYSNQPQHF

length: 15
D: .
V: TRBV7-9
size: few
J: TRBJ2-1
DNA: TGTGCCAGCAGCGCCCCTAGAGGCTCCTACAATGAGCAGTTCTTC
CDR3: CASSAPRGSYNEQFF

length: 12
D: .
V: TRBV12-3/TRBV12-4
size: few
J: TRBJ2-1
DNA: TGTGCCAGCAGTTTGGTCTTCAATGAGCAGTTCTTC
CDR3: CASSLVFNEQFF

length: 14
D: .
V: TRBV7-9
size: few
J: TRBJ1-1
DNA: TGTGCCAGCAGCTTAGTACAGCCCCTGAATGAAGCTTTCTTT
CDR3: CASSLVQPLNEAFF

length: 16
D: .
V: TRBV7-2
size: few
J: TRBJ2-3
DNA: TGTGCCAGCAGCCCCCCGCGGGTGCTGATGGGGGATACGCAGTATTTT
CDR3: CASSPPRVLMGDTQYF

length: 12
D: TRBD1
V: TRBV7-9
size: few
J: TRBJ2-7
DNA: TGTGCCAGCAGCTTGACAGGGATCGAGCAGTACTTC
CDR3: CASSLTGIEQYF

length: 16
D: .
V: TRBV11-2
size: .
J: TRBJ2-3
DNA: TGTGCCAGCAGCTTAGGAGGGGGGCGGGGGACAGATACGCAGTATTTT
CDR3: CASSLGGGRGTDTQYF

length: 16
D: TRBD1
V: TRBV6-5
size: .
J: TRBJ1-2
DNA: TGTGCCAGCAGTTACTCGAAGGACAGGGGTTTCTATGGCTACACCTTC
CDR3: CASSYSKDRGFYGYTF

length: 13
D: .
V: TRBV29-1
size: .
J: TRBJ1-2
DNA: TGCAGCGTTCCGACCCCCTCTTACTATGGCTACACCTTC
CDR3: CSVPTPSYYGYTF

length: 13
D: .
V: TRBV6-6
size: .
J: TRBJ2-3
DNA: TGTGCCAGCAGTTTGGCGCCCAGAGATACGCAGTATTTT
CDR3: CASSLAPRDTQYF